This TCR beta chain was documented in a study of CD8+ T cells in alopecia areata. Details on this clone: The same CDR3 can be traced to other DNA sequences in this sample.

RNA was isolated and reverse transcribed to cDNA, the sequencing template. Here immunoSEQ multiplex PCR was the method, and the copy in TCRdb shows in-frame clones only, minus some. The sample records 220,000 or so clones, approximately 61% being singletons. Germline-derived CDR1 and CDR2 are MNHEY and SVGAGI. CDR3 length equals 14 residues. The J segment lost 4 bases and the V segment lost 6 bases, leaving 7 bases of the junction unmatched. The rearrangement uses TRBV6-5 and TRBJ1-2; TRBD1 matches 8 bases. The sequence derives from a human donor with alopecia areata. Sample: CD4+ T cells sorted from blood, taken at week 0. CDR3 region: CASRRGQGSYGYTF. The CDR3 DNA is TGTGCCAGCAGACGCGGACAGGGTAGCTATGGCTACACCTTC.